The entry that follows covers one T cell receptor beta chain sequence. This entry belongs to a study of cytomegalovirus exposure and HLA in healthy donors. Turning to the study itself: A subsequent analysis reported that the roughly 130 validation repertoires were produced on the same platform that had also been used for the 600 to 700 first-cohort repertoires.

With 0 bases removed from V and 6 bases from J, the gap between germline ends came to 9 bases. The CDR3 length is 14 residues. Germline V CDR1 and CDR2: SGHRS, YFSETQ. Sequenced by immunoSEQ multiplex PCR; TCRdb stores in-frame clones only, minus some. This sample has about 98,000 clones, with approximately 90% found just once. Sequencing input: PBMCs. The gene calls are TRBV5-1 and TRBJ1-4; possible D gene TRBD1, 5 bases. This clonotype was sampled from a woman aged 30 to 39 in good health and CMV-seronegative. CDR3 sequence: CASSLGREHEKLFF. The CDR3 nucleotides are TGCGCCAGCAGCTTGGGCAGGGAACATGAAAAACTGTTTTTT. The variable domain in full, completed from reference TRBV5-1 and TRBJ1-4, reads KAGVTQTPRYLIKTRGQQVTLSCSPISGHRSVSWYQQTPGQGLQFLFEYFSETQRNKGNFPGRFSGRQFSNSRSEMNVSTLELGDSALYLCASSLGREHEKLFFGSGTQLSVL.